This T cell receptor beta chain emerged from a study of brain metastases from non-small cell lung cancer. Overall study findings and caveats: TCR repertoires overlapped largely between brain metastases and matched primaries. Compared with their matched primary tumors, approximately 64% of brain metastases showed expanded T-cell clones. Brain metastases had lower T-cell infiltration than primary tumors.

With 1 base removed from V and 2 bases from J, the gap between germline ends came to 12 bases. The CDR3 is 16 amino acids. The V gene's germline CDR1 is SGHDT and CDR2 YYEEEE. Concerning this clone itself: The antigen remains unidentified.

Assay: immunoSEQ multiplex PCR; the TCRdb copy retains only in-frame clones and omits some. There are under 6,000 clones in the sample; around nine tenths occur only once, and around 13% lies in the top ten. This chain joins TRBV5-6 and TRBJ2-2; TRBD2 might be the D (7 bases). The sequence was obtained from a donor aged 40 or older with non-small cell lung cancer. The specimen sequenced was tissue from a brain metastasis. This CDR3 reads CASSLTGGVNTGELFF. DNA for the CDR3: TGTGCCAGCAGCTTGACGGGGGGCGTTAACACCGGGGAGCTGTTTTTT. Supplemented by reference TRBV5-6 and TRBJ2-2, the full variable domain reads DAGVTQSPTHLIKTRGQQVTLRCSPKSGHDTVSWYQQALGQGPQFIFQYYEEEERQRGNFPDRFSGHQFPNYSSELNVNALLLGDSALYLCASSLTGGVNTGELFFGEGSRLTVL.